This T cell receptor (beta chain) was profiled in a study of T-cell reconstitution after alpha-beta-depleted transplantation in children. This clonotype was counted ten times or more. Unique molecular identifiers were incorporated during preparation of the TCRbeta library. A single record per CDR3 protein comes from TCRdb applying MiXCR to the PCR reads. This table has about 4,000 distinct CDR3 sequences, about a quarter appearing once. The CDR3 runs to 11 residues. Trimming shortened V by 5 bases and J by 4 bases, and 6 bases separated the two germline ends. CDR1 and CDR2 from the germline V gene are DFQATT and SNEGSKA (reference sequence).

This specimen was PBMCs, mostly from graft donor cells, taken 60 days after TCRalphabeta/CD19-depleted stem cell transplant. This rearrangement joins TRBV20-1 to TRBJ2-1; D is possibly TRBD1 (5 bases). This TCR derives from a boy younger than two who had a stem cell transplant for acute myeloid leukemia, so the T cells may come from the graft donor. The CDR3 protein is CSAAGYNEQFF. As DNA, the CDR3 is TGCAGTGCTGCAGGGTACAATGAGCAGTTCTTC.